This T cell receptor beta chain was documented in a study of blood T cell repertoires in COVID-19. Study information: There were acute and convalescent COVID-19 samples, and they came from the United States, Italy and Spain. T cells, B-cell-depleted T cells, or PBMCs supplied cDNA or gDNA.

Germline CDR1 and CDR2: SGHDN and FVKESK. V was clipped by 4 bases and J by 2 bases; unmatched bases: 3. This CDR3 is built from 14 residues. The authors' processing: By means of reference gene primer amplification, nucleated cell counts were estimated. The protocol was immunoSEQ multiplex PCR, while the TCRdb copy is restricted to in-frame clones and leaves out a portion. For V, J and clone size, that table is used; D and trimming come from the DNA. The table includes 40,000 to 55,000 clones, around 85% detected once. This clonotype was obtained from a man aged 45-65 years with acute or convalescent COVID-19. Material for sequencing was peripheral blood. The gene calls are TRBV14 and TRBJ1-1; 8 nucleotides agree with TRBD1. The CDR3 sequence is CASSRDRYNTEAFF. CDR3 bases: TGTGCCAGCAGCCGGGACAGGTACAACACTGAAGCTTTCTTT.